These 9 T cell receptor beta chains share one sample of origin, sequenced in a study of T-cell reconstitution after alpha-beta-depleted transplantation in children. Unique molecular identifiers were used to barcode this TCRbeta library. Via MiXCR, TCRdb re-called the PCR reads, giving one row per CDR3 protein. The table shows around 580,000 distinct CDR3 sequences, with around 27% occurring only once. Sequenced material: PBMCs, taken before TCRalphabeta/CD19-depleted stem cell transplant. These receptors were obtained from a boy under two years old with Wiskott-Aldrich syndrome, due to receive a stem cell transplant.

The table lists this clonotype with a few counts. The chain is built from TRBV7-9 and TRBJ2-7, with 10 bases aligning to TRBD2. The CDR3 is 14 amino acids. Germline values: CDR1 SEHNR, CDR2 FQNEAQ (reference sequence). J lost 6 bases, V lost 5 bases, and 7 bases had no gene match. DNA of the CDR3: TGTGCCAGCAGCCCCCCTAGCGGGAGAACCGAGCAGTACTTC. It codes for CASSPPSGRTEQYF.

J is TRBJ1-1 and V is TRBV5-1; unclear D gene. Trimming left V 4 bases short and J 2 bases short, with 15 bases between. CDR1 and CDR2 (germline): SGHRS, YFSETQ. This CDR3 is built from 15 residues. In DNA, the CDR3 is TGCGCCAGCAGCGCAAAAGGTACAGTTAACACTGAAGCTTTCTTT. It yields the protein CASSAKGTVNTEAFF.

V and J are TRBV29-1 and TRBJ2-7, with a possible D match to TRBD2 (5 bases). Trimming took off 4 bases at V and 0 bases at J, with 10 bases between the two ends. The CDR3 is made up of 13 amino acids. The V gene's germline CDR1 is SQVTM and CDR2 ANQGSEA. This CDR3 is CSVGEAGSYEQYF. CDR3 bases: TGCAGCGTTGGAGAGGCGGGCTCCTACGAGCAGTACTTC.

V is TRBV5-1 and J is TRBJ2-1, with a possible D match to TRBD2 (5 bases). The ends were cut back, 4 bases at V and 5 bases at J, with 13 bases in the middle. Germline CDR1 reads SGHRS; CDR2 reads YFSETQ. The CDR3 spans 14 residues. CDR3 in amino acids: CASSMDSFNNEQFF. The CDR3 coding sequence is TGCGCCAGCAGCATGGACTCGTTTAACAATGAGCAGTTCTTC.

V and J are TRBV20-1 and TRBJ2-1; perhaps TRBD2 as D (6 bases). Trimming took 6 bases from V and 6 from J, leaving 21 bases between them. In germline, CDR1 is DFQATT, CDR2 SNEGSKA (reference sequence). The CDR3 covers 15 residues. CDR3: CSAGGRSIWGNEQFF. Here the CDR3 DNA reads TGCAGTGCCGGGGGTAGGTCGATTTGGGGCAATGAGCAGTTCTTC.

V gene TRBV10-3 combines with J gene TRBJ2-3, with 7 bases identical to TRBD2. CDR1 is ENHRY, CDR2 SYGVKD, per germline. The CDR3 sequence is 14 residues long. The DNA of the CDR3 is TGTGCTTCGGGGCCTAGCGGTAGCACAGATACGCAGTATTTT. Amino acid sequence: CASGPSGSTDTQYF.

This clonotype has more than one count but fewer than ten. The chain combines TRBV29-1 with TRBJ2-1; 9 bases fit TRBD2. The CDR3 runs 15 residues. V lost 6 bases, J lost 4 bases, and 10 bases stayed unmatched. CDR1 is SQVTM, CDR2 ANQGSEA, per germline. In nucleotides, the CDR3 is TGCAGCGTAGCCCAGATAGCGGGAGTTTACAATGAGCAGTTCTTC. As protein: CSVAQIAGVYNEQFF.

This sequence joins TRBV28 and TRBJ1-6, with TRBD1 matching over 10 bases. CDR1 MDHEN and CDR2 SYDVKM come from the germline V gene. The CDR3 totals 15 residues. The V and J ends lost 6 bases and 7 bases, in that order; junction bases with no gene match: 6. In DNA form, the CDR3 reads TGTGCCAGCAGCCTAGACAGGGGGCGGAATTCACCCCTCCACTTT. It codes for CASSLDRGRNSPLHF. Looking up the rest from reference TRBV28 and TRBJ1-6 gives the full variable domain: DVKVTQSSRYLVKRTGEKVFLECVQDMDHENMFWYRQDPGLGLRLIYFSYDVKMKEKGDIPEGYSVSREKKERFSLILESASTNQTSMYLCASSLDRGRNSPLHFGNGTRLTVT.

This clonotype was seen more than once but under ten times. The gene calls are TRBV6-5 and TRBJ2-6; 8 bases map to TRBD1. Germline V CDR1 and CDR2: MNHEY, SVGAGI. The CDR3 is 18 residues long. V lost 0 bases to trimming and J lost 0 bases; unmatched junction nucleotides: 4. CDR3 bases: TGTGCCAGCAGTTACTCGACAGGGGCCCCCTCTGGGGCCAACGTCCTGACTTTC. Its translation is CASSYSTGAPSGANVLTF.